This T cell receptor beta chain is from a study of cytomegalovirus exposure and HLA in healthy donors. The V gene's germline CDR1 is SQVTM and CDR2 ANQGSEA. This CDR3 is built from 14 residues. V dropped 3 bases and J dropped 7 bases, with 16 bases sitting between them. Findings and caveats of the study: Fewer N-insertions (relative to the approximately 670-donor mean) were reportedly seen in an Asian-associated ancestry cluster in a later analysis.

Of note for this clone: Its antigen is unknown.

Researchers ran the PCR with 60 Vbeta and 13 Jbeta primers. Some clones are missing from TCRdb's copy, which holds only in-frame ones; the method was immunoSEQ multiplex PCR. The data show some 100,000 clones, with about 80% seen just once and approximately 3.3% held by the top ten. The clonotype was recovered from a male donor in good health and CMV-seropositive. The sample taken for sequencing was PBMCs. This rearrangement joins TRBV29-1 to TRBJ2-1; a weak D match, TRBD2 (7 bases). CDR3 sequence reads: CSVDLGGHGNEQFF. The CDR3 DNA follows: TGCAGCGTTGATTTGGGGGGGCATGGAAATGAGCAGTTCTTC.